These T cell receptor beta chains were read from a single sample in a study of T-cell reconstitution after alpha-beta-depleted transplantation in children. MiXCR, applied by TCRdb to the PCR reads, yields one record per CDR3 protein. The data hold roughly 190,000 distinct CDR3 sequences, with roughly 15% observed a single time. This specimen was PBMCs from the stem cell graft donor, taken from the stem cell graft. Receptors were obtained from a human donor who donated a stem cell graft to a child with acute lymphoblastic leukemia. The CDR3 runs from the conserved cysteine through the conserved F or W. The D gene is left open where the match is weak. A row's size may be missing; if present it is once, few, many or a size class.

v_call	clone_size	cdr3_length	d_call	j_call	cdr3_nt	cdr3_aa
TRBV29-1	.	12	TRBD1	TRBJ2-3	TGCAGCCTCGGGACAGGTGCAGATACGCAGTATTTT	CSLGTGADTQYF
TRBV12-3/TRBV12-4	once	17	.	TRBJ2-4	TGTGCCAGCAGTACCCGGCTGGGTCCACGGGTCAAAAACAGTCAGTACTTC	CASSTRLGPRVKNSQYF
TRBV5-1	many	15	TRBD2	TRBJ2-7	TGCGCCAGCAGCTTGGGGGGACTAGCGGGAGGTGAGCAGTACTTC	CASSLGGLAGGEQYF
TRBV5-4	many	17	.	TRBJ2-7	TGTGCCAGCAGCTTGGAGAGTTGGGCAGGAACAACCTACGAGCAGTACTTC	CASSLESWAGTTYEQYF
TRBV5-5	many	14	.	TRBJ2-2	TGTGCCAGCATCTTAGCGCCGAACACCGGGGAGCTGTTTTTT	CASILAPNTGELFF
TRBV2	few	14	.	TRBJ1-4	TGTGCCGGGGGGCTTAGAACAACTAATGAAAAACTGTTTTTT	CAGGLRTTNEKLFF
TRBV29-1	few	14	.	TRBJ2-6	TGCAGCGTTGAAGAAGCCTCTGGGGCCAACGTCCTGACTTTC	CSVEEASGANVLTF
TRBV27	many	14	.	TRBJ1-4	TGTGCCAGCAGTTCCGGGGGCTACGATGAAAAACTGTTTTTT	CASSSGGYDEKLFF
TRBV5-5	few	18	.	TRBJ2-6	TGTGCCAGCAGCTTGAGACCCGGGACAATTGCCGGGGCCAACGGCCTGACTTTC	CASSLRPGTIAGANGLTF
TRBV7-2	many	14	.	TRBJ2-1	TGTGCCAGCAGCTTCGAGCGGAGGGGTAATGAGCAGTTCTTC	CASSFERRGNEQFF
TRBV19	few	14	TRBD1	TRBJ2-7	TGTGCCAGTAGCACACAGGGGGAGGCCTACGAGCAGTACTTC	CASSTQGEAYEQYF
TRBV18	.	15	.	TRBJ1-1	TGTGCCAGCTCACCAGCGAGGGCCGCAAACACTGAAGCTTTCTTT	CASSPARAANTEAFF
TRBV12-3/TRBV12-4	many	14	.	TRBJ2-3	TGTGCCAGCAGAGCGGGCAAAGATGGGGATACGCAGTATTTT	CASRAGKDGDTQYF
TRBV12-3/TRBV12-4	many	12	TRBD2	TRBJ2-7	TGTGCCACAGCGGGGTCAGGCTACGAGCAGTACTTC	CATAGSGYEQYF
TRBV20-1	many	14	.	TRBJ2-1	TGCAGTGCTATGAAGGGACCCGCGGCCGATGAGCAGTTCTTC	CSAMKGPAADEQFF
TRBV12-3/TRBV12-4	many	14	TRBD1	TRBJ2-2	TGTGCCAGCAAAGGACAGGGTGCCACCGGGGAGCTGTTTTTT	CASKGQGATGELFF
TRBV5-1	many	15	.	TRBJ2-2	TGCGCCAGCAGCTTAACGGAGGAGGGGGCCGGGGAGCTGTTTTTT	CASSLTEEGAGELFF
TRBV28	many	17	.	TRBJ2-4	TGTGCCAGCAGTTTACCCGCCTTGGGGGTGGCCAAAAACATTCAGTACTTC	CASSLPALGVAKNIQYF
TRBV30	.	12	.	TRBJ1-1	TGTGCCTGGAGTTTGCTGAACACTGAAGCTTTCTTT	CAWSLLNTEAFF
TRBV4-2	.	18	.	TRBJ2-2	TGTGCCAGCAGCCGTAAACAGGCGAACGGTGTCTCCACCGGGGAGCTGTTTTTT	CASSRKQANGVSTGELFF
TRBV7-2	many	15	TRBD2	TRBJ2-1	TGTGCCAGCAGTTATTCTAGCGGGGCCGTAAATGAGCAGTTCTTC	CASSYSSGAVNEQFF
TRBV5-1	many	13	.	TRBJ2-1	TGCGCCAGCAGCTCCCGGACAGTTAATGAGCAGTTCTTC	CASSSRTVNEQFF
TRBV20-1	few	18	TRBD2	TRBJ2-6	TGCAGTGCTAGATCCTTCACTAGCGGGAGGTCTGGGGCCAACGTCCTGACTTTC	CSARSFTSGRSGANVLTF
TRBV4-1	many	14	.	TRBJ2-1	TGCGCCAGCAGCCCGTGGACTTCGCACAATGAGCAGTTCTTC	CASSPWTSHNEQFF
TRBV11-2	many	14	.	TRBJ1-1	TGTGCCAGCAGCCCTCGGGTTTTGAACACTGAAGCTTTCTTT	CASSPRVLNTEAFF
TRBV5-4	.	14	TRBD1	TRBJ2-5	TGTGCCAGCAGCTTGCAGGGGGAACAAGAGACCCAGTACTTC	CASSLQGEQETQYF
TRBV5-4	.	15	.	TRBJ2-5	TGTGCCAGCAGACGGGAGAGGGGGAGGGAAGAGACCCAGTACTTC	CASRRERGREETQYF
TRBV12-3/TRBV12-4	many	13	.	TRBJ2-7	TGCGCCAGCAGCCTCGGACTCTCCTACGAGCAGTACTTC	CASSLGLSYEQYF
TRBV11-2	.	17	TRBD1	TRBJ2-7	TGTGCCAGCAGCTTAGCCAGGGGGAGTGTACATGCCTACGAGCAGTACTTC	CASSLARGSVHAYEQYF
TRBV20-1	.	15	TRBD2	TRBJ2-3	TGCAGTGCGGAAGCGGGAGGGCCTTTCGCAGATACGCAGTATTTT	CSAEAGGPFADTQYF
TRBV5-1	many	13	.	TRBJ1-4	TGCGCCAGCAGCCCGACCTTTAATGAAAAACTGTTTTTT	CASSPTFNEKLFF
TRBV20-1	many	14	.	TRBJ2-7	TGCAGTGCTAGAGATCGCGAGAACGCCTACGAGCAGTACTTC	CSARDRENAYEQYF
TRBV5-1	many	16	TRBD2	TRBJ2-5	TGCGCCAGCAGCTTGATGCTAGCGGGAAGTCGAGAGACCCAGTACTTC	CASSLMLAGSRETQYF